This T cell receptor beta chain was sequenced during a study of PD-L1 blockade in urothelial cancer. Study as a whole: The patients' atezolizumab therapy, 1,200 mg intravenously every 3 weeks, started in about 2014. About 90% of the 29 patients were males with bladder-origin urothelial cancer. After treatment start, blood was analyzed at 3 weeks (second dose) and at 6 weeks.

This table comes from immunoSEQ multiplex PCR, and its TCRdb copy is limited to in-frame clones, with some not included. This table holds about 56,000 clones, more than 70% found once. Each patient contributed between 1 and 8 total time points of blood mononuclear cells, pretreatment and during treatment. Trimming removed 4 bases from V and 4 bases from J, with 6 bases in between. The CDR3 sequence is 12 residues long. Germline loops: CDR1 LGHNA, CDR2 YNFKEQ. V is TRBV4-2 and J is TRBJ2-3; D is undetermined. The source of this sequence is a man aged 50-60 years with urothelial cancer. The sequencing used PBMCs, collected around atezolizumab (anti-PD-L1) treatment. The CDR3 DNA is TGTGCCAGCAGCCGAGGAGCAGATACGCAGTATTTT. As protein: CASSRGADTQYF.